Below, 6 T cell receptor beta chains from the same sample are listed, as sequenced in a study of identical twins. TCRdb called the 5' RACE reads again in MiXCR, with one record for every CDR3 protein. Of 690,000 or so distinct CDR3 sequences listed, under 9% are singletons. This same sample was also part of a study on yellow fever vaccine responses in identical twins.

Sequences were obtained from PBMCs. The receptors derive from a woman aged 18-30 years in good health.

Only a few counts were recorded for this clonotype. The J gene is TRBJ2-1, the V gene TRBV5-1, with a tentative D call TRBD2 (6 bases). The CDR3 covers 12 residues. Trimming took 4 bases from V and 9 from J, leaving 11 bases between them. Germline assignment: CDR1 SGHRS and CDR2 YFSETQ. The CDR3 loop is CASSKAAGEQFF. CDR3 nucleotides: TGCGCCAGCAGCAAGGCAGCGGGTGAGCAGTTCTTC.

The gene calls are TRBV6-4 and TRBJ2-3, with 8 bases fitting TRBD2. The length of the CDR3 is 15 residues. V shed 4 bases and J 1 base; nucleotides not matched to a gene: 4. Germline V CDR1 and CDR2: MRHNA, SNTAGT. CDR3 in DNA: TGTGCCAGCAGTGGCAATAGCGGGGGCACAGATACGCAGTATTTT. The encoded protein is CASSGNSGGTDTQYF.

This clonotype showed up many times. This chain joins TRBV12-3 or TRBV12-4 and TRBJ2-7, with D possibly matching TRBD1 (5 bases). The CDR3 has 13 amino acids. Trimming removed 7 bases at V and 1 base at J, with 11 bases between. CDR3 DNA: TGTGCCAGCACCCAGGACATGTCCTACGAGCAGTACTTC. Translated: CASTQDMSYEQYF.

This clonotype was counted only a few times. The gene calls are TRBV20-1 and TRBJ2-7; D gene ambiguous. This CDR3 has 13 residues. CDR1 is DFQATT, CDR2 SNEGSKA, per germline (reference sequence). The V and J ends lost 0 bases and 3 bases respectively, with 9 bases between them. The CDR3 DNA follows: TGCAGTGCTAGAGATGATGTCGTCTACGAGCAGTACTTC. This gives the protein CSARDDVVYEQYF.

The J gene is TRBJ2-3, the V gene TRBV7-8, with TRBD1 matching over 7 bases. Trimming at V came to 5 bases and at J to 6 bases, leaving 14 bases not matched to a gene. Per germline, CDR1 SGHVS and CDR2 FQNEAQ. This CDR3 region has 16 residues. The CDR3 coding sequence is TGTGCCAGCAGCCTACAAGGGGGCTTTCGTGGGGATACGCAGTATTTT. Its protein product is CASSLQGGFRGDTQYF. The full variable domain, completed using reference TRBV7-8 and TRBJ2-3, is GAGVSQSPRYKVAKRGQDVALRCDPISGHVSLFWYQQALGQGPEFLTYFQNEAQLDKSGLPSDRFFAERPEGSVSTLKIQRTQQEDSAVYLCASSLQGGFRGDTQYFGPGTRLTVL.

The rearrangement links TRBV6-4 to TRBJ2-1; either TRBD1 or TRBD2 may supply D (6 bases each). The CDR3 spans 16 residues. Trimming removed 6 bases at V and 0 bases at J, with 15 bases between. Germline CDR1 reads MRHNA; CDR2 reads SNTAGT. CDR3: CASSPRGGNSYNEQFF. The CDR3 DNA is TGTGCCAGCAGCCCCCGAGGGGGGAACTCCTACAATGAGCAGTTCTTC.